Listed below are T cell receptor beta chains from one sample, sequenced in a study of blood T cell repertoires in COVID-19. This table comes from immunoSEQ multiplex PCR, and its TCRdb copy is limited to in-frame clones, with some not included. The data show 110,000 or so clones, roughly 84% seen once. The sample was peripheral blood. These receptors were obtained from a man aged 35 to 55 with acute or convalescent COVID-19. The CDR3 runs from the conserved cysteine through the conserved F or W. D genes are given only for firm matches. Size is stated for part of the rows, as once, few or many counts, or as a class when the clone is expanded.

j_call | v_call | clone_size | d_call | cdr3_aa | cdr3_nt
TRBJ2-7 | TRBV24-1 | . | TRBD2 | CATSDFSAGGLGNEQYF | TGTGCCACCAGTGATTTTAGCGCGGGGGGGCTTGGAAACGAGCAGTACTTC
TRBJ1-3 | TRBV29-1 | few | TRBD1 | CSVEDLGTGSGNTIYF | TGCAGCGTTGAAGATCTCGGGACAGGCTCTGGAAACACCATATATTTT
TRBJ2-5 | TRBV3-1/TRBV3-2 | . | . | CASANDDSSETQYF | TGTGCCAGTGCTAATGATGACAGCTCTGAGACCCAGTACTTC
TRBJ2-5 | TRBV7-3 | . | TRBD1 | CASSLKGTGEGGTQYF | TGTGCCAGCAGCTTAAAAGGGACAGGGGAAGGAGGAACCCAGTACTTC
TRBJ2-5 | TRBV20-1 | . | . | CSARAIETQYF | TGCAGTGCTAGGGCCATAGAGACCCAGTACTTC
TRBJ2-3 | TRBV27 | . | TRBD2 | CASSTRLAGAHTDTQYF | TGTGCCAGCAGTACCCGACTAGCGGGCGCGCACACAGATACGCAGTATTTT
TRBJ1-3 | TRBV18 | . | TRBD1 | CASSPDRATTIYF | TGTGCCAGCTCCCCGGACAGGGCCACCACCATATATTTT
TRBJ1-3 | TRBV3-1/TRBV3-2 | . | . | CASSQATVRNTIYF | TGTGCCAGCAGCCAAGCCACGGTTCGGAACACCATATATTTT
TRBJ2-3 | TRBV11-1 | . | TRBD2 | CASSPSGVRQDTQYF | TGTGCCAGCAGCCCTAGCGGGGTCCGACAAGATACGCAGTATTTT
TRBJ2-3 | TRBV18 | . | . | CASSPTGTSTDTQYF | TGTGCCAGCTCACCGACAGGGACTAGCACAGATACGCAGTATTTT
TRBJ1-2 | TRBV4-1 | once | . | CASSLARGSLNGYTF | TGCGCCAGCAGCCTGGCAAGGGGAAGTTTAAATGGCTACACCTTC
TRBJ2-5 | TRBV6-5 | . | TRBD1 | CASNKQGAWETQYF | TGTGCCAGCAATAAACAGGGGGCTTGGGAGACCCAGTACTTC
TRBJ2-1 | TRBV7-8 | once | TRBD2 | CASSFRVAGGYNEQFF | TGTGCCAGCAGCTTCAGGGTAGCGGGGGGTTACAATGAGCAGTTCTTC
TRBJ2-7 | TRBV7-9 | . | . | CASSLDYFVRVEEQYF | TGTGCCAGCAGCTTAGATTATTTCGTCAGGGTAGAAGAGCAGTACTTC
TRBJ2-3 | TRBV19 | . | TRBD2 | CASSSPSGSTDTQYF | TGTGCCAGTAGTAGTCCTAGCGGCAGCACAGATACGCAGTATTTT
TRBJ2-1 | TRBV19 | . | . | CASSKPPGYNEQFF | TGTGCCAGTAGTAAACCTCCAGGGTACAATGAGCAGTTCTTC
TRBJ1-2 | TRBV19 | few | TRBD1 | CASTPTGSNYGYTF | TGTGCCAGTACCCCGACAGGGTCTAACTATGGCTACACCTTC
TRBJ1-5 | TRBV19 | . | TRBD1 | CASTRQGTEQPQHF | TGTGCCAGTACCCGACAGGGGACGGAGCAGCCCCAGCATTTT